This record looks at one T cell receptor beta chain sequence and its context. Using immunoSEQ multiplex PCR, the repertoire was profiled, and TCRdb retains in-frame clones only, with some absent. The sample has around 260,000 clones, less than 90% seen once. This CDR3 spans 17 amino acids. With V trimmed by 4 bases and J by 2 bases, 8 bases remained unmatched. Germline V gives CDR1 MNHNS, CDR2 SASEGT. This sample is part of a study of blood T cell repertoires in COVID-19. In the study overall: Sites across the United States, Italy and Spain contributed samples from acute and convalescent COVID-19.

The specimen sequenced was peripheral blood. This sequence originates from a man in his sixties who had recovered from COVID-19. The genes are TRBV6-1 and TRBJ1-4; 9 nucleotides align to TRBD1. The CDR3 loop reads CASSGLQGASTNEKLFF. For the CDR3, the DNA is TGTGCCAGCAGTGGCTTACAGGGGGCGTCTACTAATGAAAAACTGTTTTTT.